This T cell receptor (beta chain) was recovered during a study of CD4 T cells in relation to SARS-CoV-2 and coronaviruses. The repertoire was sequenced with immunoSEQ multiplex PCR; TCRdb's copy has only in-frame clones and lacks some. The sample yields about 21,000 clones, around 80% seen once. Turning to this clone: Its cognate antigen is unknown.

Points from the study as a whole: Crossreactivity was assessed only for spike protein, not other viral proteins. In around 67% of donors, memory CD4+ clonotypes crossrecognized SARS-CoV-2 and at least one common cold coronavirus spike.

Before the COVID-19 pandemic, during about 2011-2019, CD4+ T cells were taken from unexposed donors. CD4+ T cells were isolated from the cells after around 10 days of culture. Germline V gene data show CDR1 as SGDLS and CDR2 as YYNGEE. Unmatched junction bases numbered 5, after V lost 3 bases and J lost 6 bases. The CDR3 sequence is 15 residues long. This TCR came from a human donor in good health. J is TRBJ2-7 and V is TRBV9, with TRBD2 matching 14 bases. Sequenced sample: CD4+ T cells from PBMCs, cultured in vitro. The CDR3 sequence: CASSGGLAGDGEQYF. The CDR3 DNA reads as TGTGCCAGCAGCGGGGGACTAGCGGGAGACGGCGAGCAGTACTTC.